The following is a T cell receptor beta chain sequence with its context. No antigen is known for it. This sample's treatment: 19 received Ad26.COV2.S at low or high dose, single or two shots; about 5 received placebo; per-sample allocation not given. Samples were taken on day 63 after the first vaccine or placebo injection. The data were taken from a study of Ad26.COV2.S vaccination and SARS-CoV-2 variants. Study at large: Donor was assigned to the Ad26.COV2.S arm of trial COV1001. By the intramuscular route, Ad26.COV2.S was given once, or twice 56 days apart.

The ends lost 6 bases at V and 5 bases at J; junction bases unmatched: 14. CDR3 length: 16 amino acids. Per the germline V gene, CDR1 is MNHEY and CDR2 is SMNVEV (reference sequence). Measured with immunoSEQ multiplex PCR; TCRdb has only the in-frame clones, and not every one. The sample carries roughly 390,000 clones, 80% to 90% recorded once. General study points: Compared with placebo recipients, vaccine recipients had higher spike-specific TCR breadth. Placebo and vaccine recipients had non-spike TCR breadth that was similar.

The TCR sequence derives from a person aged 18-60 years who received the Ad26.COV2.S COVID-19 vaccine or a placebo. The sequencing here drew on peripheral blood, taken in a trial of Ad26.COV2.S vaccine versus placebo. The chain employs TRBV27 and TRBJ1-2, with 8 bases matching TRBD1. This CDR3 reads CASRGGRTGWLYGYTF. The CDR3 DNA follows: TGTGCCAGCAGAGGCGGACGGACAGGGTGGCTATATGGCTACACCTTC.